The TCR beta chain under discussion was sequenced for a study of T cells in Graves' hyperthyroidism and ophthalmopathy. RNA transcripts yielded amplified TCR beta CDR3 regions. HTBI primers drove first-round RT-PCR of the TCR CDR3. TCRdb called the multiplex PCR reads again in MiXCR, with one record for every CDR3 protein. This sample yields 600,000 to 700,000 distinct CDR3 sequences, of which 45% are seen a single time; approximately 7.2% belongs to the top ten. This clonotype was observed a few times. No antigen is known for it. General study points: Through a model of 13 V-J features, ophthalmopathy was separated from stable hyperthyroidism. Peripheral blood also featured most of the thyroid clonotypes expanded above 0.001.

The sample taken for sequencing was peripheral blood or thyroid tissue (not recorded which). The clonotype was recovered from an adult man with Graves' disease, either hyperthyroidism or ophthalmopathy (not recorded which).

The CDR3 is CASSPGGTDNEKLFF. CDR3 coding DNA: TGTGCCAGCAGTCCGGGAGGGACGGATAATGAAAAACTGTTTTTT. V and J are TRBV12-3 or TRBV12-4 and TRBJ1-4, with D possibly matching TRBD1 (5 bases). Trimming left V 5 bases short and J 4 bases short, with 14 bases between. This CDR3 has 15 residues.